This entry lists 15 T cell receptor beta chains sequenced from one sample in a study of shared clonotypes between healthy human individuals. CD45RO-negative, CCR7-positively selected cells formed the naive CD8 fraction, excluding terminally differentiated effector memory CD45RA+ cells. The table came from immunoSEQ multiplex PCR; TCRdb's copy has only in-frame clones and leaves some out. The sample shows about 1,800,000 clones, about 95% of them seen only once. The sequenced sample consisted of naive CD8+ T cells sorted from blood. The receptors were sampled from a man aged 18 to 30 in good health.

The chain is built from TRBV5-8 and TRBJ2-7; TRBD1 is a possible D gene (6 bases). The V and J ends lost 1 base and 0 bases respectively, with 14 bases between them. The CDR3 is 16 residues long. In germline, CDR1 is SGHTS, CDR2 YDEGEE. The CDR3: CASSLKETGSSYEQYF. The DNA of the CDR3 is TGTGCCAGCAGCTTGAAGGAAACAGGGAGCTCCTACGAGCAGTACTTC.

In its sample, this clone was seen a few times. The J gene is TRBJ1-2, the V gene TRBV10-3; TRBD1 matches 7 bases. Germline V gives CDR1 ENHRY, CDR2 SYGVKD. The CDR3 consists of 12 residues. With 8 bases clipped from V and 4 bases from J, the junction kept 4 bases outside the gene matches. CDR3 region: CAIGQVAYGYTF. The DNA for the CDR3 is TGTGCCATCGGACAGGTGGCCTATGGCTACACCTTC.

Note on this clone: Distinct nucleotide sequences in the sample also encode this CDR3. The chain combines TRBV19 with TRBJ1-5; D not certain. With 9 bases removed from V and 0 bases from J, the gap between germline ends came to 9 bases. Germline-derived CDR1 and CDR2 are LNHDA and SQIVND (reference sequence). CDR3 length equals 13 residues. The CDR3 here is CASTDYSNQPQHF. In nucleotides, the CDR3 is TGTGCCAGCACCGATTATAGCAATCAGCCCCAGCATTTT.

The gene calls are TRBV4-1 and TRBJ2-7; 9 bases align to TRBD2. The J segment lost 3 bases and the V segment lost 1 base, leaving 7 bases of the junction unmatched. CDR3 size: 16 residues. The germline gives CDR1 MGHRA, CDR2 YSYEKL. Here the CDR3 DNA reads TGCGCCAGCAGCCAAGCCGCGGGGGGGCCGCTCTACGAGCAGTACTTC. This sequence encodes CASSQAAGGPLYEQYF.

This sequence joins TRBV12-5 and TRBJ2-7; D may be TRBD2 (6 bases). CDR3 length: 16 residues. V lost 5 bases and J lost 4, with 21 bases in between. Germline V gene data show CDR1 as LGHNT and CDR2 as FRNRAP. The CDR3 coding sequence is TGTGCTAGTGGTCCCGGTTTAATAGCGGACATATACGAGCAGTACTTC. This encodes CASGPGLIADIYEQYF.

The chain links TRBV11-2 to TRBJ1-1, with D tentatively TRBD1 (5 bases). V lost 0 bases and J lost 7, with 18 bases in between. CDR1 is SGHAT and CDR2 is FQNNGV in the germline V gene. The CDR3 totals 16 residues. The CDR3 region is CASSLEEGLDALEAFF. For the CDR3, the DNA is TGTGCCAGCAGCTTAGAGGAGGGGTTAGACGCCCTTGAAGCTTTCTTT.

The chain is built from TRBV1 and TRBJ2-1; the table names TRBD2, a call not compared with the DNA. TRBV1 is deemed a pseudogene. This CDR3 spans 17 amino acids. The CDR3 protein is CTSSQDCSGAENNEQFF. DNA of the CDR3: TGCACCAGCAGCCAAGATTGTAGTGGAGCGGAAAACAATGAGCAGTTCTTC.

In DNA form, the CDR3 reads TGCAGCGTTGAATATAAACAGGGAAAGAGGCCTAGCAATCAGCCCCAGCATTTT. This codes for CSVEYKQGKRPSNQPQHF. The rearrangement uses TRBV29-1 and TRBJ1-5; D may be TRBD1 (6 bases). Trimming pared 2 bases from V and 0 bases from J, leaving 20 bases between. The CDR3 consists of 18 residues. CDR1 is SQVTM, CDR2 ANQGSEA, per germline.

The V gene is TRBV9, the J gene TRBJ1-1; D gene unclear. V lost 1 base, J lost 1 base, and 11 bases lay in between. CDR1 and CDR2 (germline): SGDLS, YYNGEE. This CDR3 has 15 amino acids. This CDR3 reads CASSVFGDPNTEAFF. In nucleotides, the CDR3 is TGTGCCAGCAGCGTATTCGGGGATCCGAACACTGAAGCTTTCTTT.

The V call is TRBV13, the J call TRBJ2-7, with a weak D call TRBD1 (6 bases). This CDR3 spans 13 amino acids. Germline CDR1 is PRHDT and CDR2 is FYEKMQ (reference sequence). V lost 5 bases and J lost 3, with 11 bases in between. DNA for the CDR3: TGTGCCAGCAGCCTCAGGGGCAGCTACGAGCAGTACTTC. Amino acid sequence: CASSLRGSYEQYF.

This sequence joins TRBV30 and TRBJ2-5; the D is unclear. V was shortened by 3 bases and J by 0 bases, with 8 bases between the two germline ends. Germline V gives CDR1 GTSNPN, CDR2 SVGIG (reference sequence). This CDR3 has 13 residues. CDR3 protein: CAWSAGHQETQYF. CDR3 coding DNA: TGTGCCTGGAGCGCCGGACACCAAGAGACCCAGTACTTC.

Regarding this clone: The same CDR3 also results from other DNA sequences found in this sample. The chain links TRBV27 to TRBJ2-2; D possibly corresponds to TRBD2 (6 bases). Germline loops: CDR1 MNHEY, CDR2 SMNVEV (reference sequence). V lost 3 bases and J 6 bases, leaving 8 bases between the germline ends. CDR3 length equals 13 residues. The CDR3 nucleotides are TGTGCCAGCAGTTTGACGGGGGCCGGGGAGCTGTTTTTT. This translates into CASSLTGAGELFF.

This clone has only a few counts. This sequence joins TRBV7-9 and TRBJ1-2; 9 nucleotides agree with TRBD1. V lost 5 bases to trimming and J lost 9 bases; unmatched junction nucleotides: 10. Germline-derived CDR1 and CDR2 are SEHNR and FQNEAQ (reference sequence). The CDR3 length is 14 residues. CDR3 in amino acids: CASSLQGALDSYTF. The CDR3 nucleotides are TGTGCCAGCAGCCTACAGGGGGCCCTGGACAGCTACACCTTC.

The V call is TRBV6-1, the J call TRBJ2-7; D is perhaps TRBD1 or TRBD2 (6 bases each). Germline V gene data show CDR1 as MNHNS and CDR2 as SASEGT. Trimming removed 3 bases from V and 2 bases from J, with 17 bases in between. CDR3 length: 16 amino acids. The CDR3 region is CASSDTGAFLPYEQYF. The CDR3, as DNA: TGTGCCAGCAGTGATACGGGGGCTTTTCTTCCCTACGAGCAGTACTTC.

This clone came up once. The gene calls are TRBV9 and TRBJ2-2; 9 bases match TRBD2. Germline V CDR1 and CDR2: SGDLS, YYNGEE. The V gene end was trimmed by 3 bases and the J gene end by 4 bases; junction bases not matched to a gene: 16. CDR3 size: 19 residues. The CDR3 loop reads CASSDSGSRSILATGELFF. Written as DNA, the CDR3 is TGTGCCAGCAGCGATAGCGGGAGTCGTAGTATTTTAGCCACCGGGGAGCTGTTTTTT. Supplemented by reference TRBV9 and TRBJ2-2, the full variable domain reads DSGVTQTPKHLITATGQRVTLRCSPRSGDLSVYWYQQSLDQGLQFLIQYYNGEERAKGNILERFSAQQFPDLHSELNLSSLELGDSALYFCASSDSGSRSILATGELFFGEGSRLTVL.